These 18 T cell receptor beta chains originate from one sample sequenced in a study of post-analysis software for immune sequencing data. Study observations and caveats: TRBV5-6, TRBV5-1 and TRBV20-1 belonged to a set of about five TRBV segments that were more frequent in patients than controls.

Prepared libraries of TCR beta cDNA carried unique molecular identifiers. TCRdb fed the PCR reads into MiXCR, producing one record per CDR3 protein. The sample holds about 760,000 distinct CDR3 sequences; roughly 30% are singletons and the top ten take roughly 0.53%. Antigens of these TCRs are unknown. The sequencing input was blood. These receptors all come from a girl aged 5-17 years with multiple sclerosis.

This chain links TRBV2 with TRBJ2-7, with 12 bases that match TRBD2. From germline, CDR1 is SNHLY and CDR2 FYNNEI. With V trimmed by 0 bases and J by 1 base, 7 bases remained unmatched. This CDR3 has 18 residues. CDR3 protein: CASSEAIPSGGGSYEQYF. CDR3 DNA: TGTGCCAGCAGTGAAGCGATCCCTAGCGGGGGGGGATCCTACGAGCAGTACTTC.

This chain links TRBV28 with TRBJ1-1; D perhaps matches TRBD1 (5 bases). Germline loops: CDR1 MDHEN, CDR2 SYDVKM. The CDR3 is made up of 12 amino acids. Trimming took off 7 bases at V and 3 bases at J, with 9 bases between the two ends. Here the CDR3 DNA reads TGTGCCAGCACCCTGGGGGACACTGAAGCTTTCTTT. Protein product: CASTLGDTEAFF.

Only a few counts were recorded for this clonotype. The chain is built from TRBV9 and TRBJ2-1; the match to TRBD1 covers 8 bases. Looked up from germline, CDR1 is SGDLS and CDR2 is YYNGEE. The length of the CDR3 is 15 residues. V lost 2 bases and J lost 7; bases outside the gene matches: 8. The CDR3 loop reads CASSVRQGSLNEQFF. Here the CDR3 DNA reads TGTGCCAGCAGCGTGCGACAGGGGAGCCTTAATGAGCAGTTCTTC.

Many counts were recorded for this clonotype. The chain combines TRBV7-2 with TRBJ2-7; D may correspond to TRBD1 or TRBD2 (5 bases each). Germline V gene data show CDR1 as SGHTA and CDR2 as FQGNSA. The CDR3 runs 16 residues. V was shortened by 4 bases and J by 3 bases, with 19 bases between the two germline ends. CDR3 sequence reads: CASSSPPGTVFYEQYF. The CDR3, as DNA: TGTGCCAGCAGCTCCCCCCCGGGGACGGTATTCTACGAGCAGTACTTC.

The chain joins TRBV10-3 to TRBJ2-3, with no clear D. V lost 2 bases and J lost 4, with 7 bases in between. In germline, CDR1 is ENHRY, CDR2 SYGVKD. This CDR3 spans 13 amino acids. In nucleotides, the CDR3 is TGTGCCATCAGTGAGAGGGTTCCAGATACGCAGTATTTT. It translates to CAISERVPDTQYF.

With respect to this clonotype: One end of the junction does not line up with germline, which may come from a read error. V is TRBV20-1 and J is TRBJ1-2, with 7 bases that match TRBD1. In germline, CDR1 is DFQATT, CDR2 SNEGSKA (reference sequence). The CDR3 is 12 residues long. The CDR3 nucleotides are TGCAGTGCGAGAGGACAGGCCTATGGCTACACCTTC. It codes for CSARGQAYGYTF.

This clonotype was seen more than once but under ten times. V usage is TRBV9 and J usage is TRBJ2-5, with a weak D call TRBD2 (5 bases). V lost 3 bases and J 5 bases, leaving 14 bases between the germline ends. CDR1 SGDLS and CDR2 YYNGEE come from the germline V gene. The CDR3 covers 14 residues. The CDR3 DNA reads TGTGCCAGCAGCGATAGAGGGCAGCCGGAGACCCAGTACTTC. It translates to CASSDRGQPETQYF.

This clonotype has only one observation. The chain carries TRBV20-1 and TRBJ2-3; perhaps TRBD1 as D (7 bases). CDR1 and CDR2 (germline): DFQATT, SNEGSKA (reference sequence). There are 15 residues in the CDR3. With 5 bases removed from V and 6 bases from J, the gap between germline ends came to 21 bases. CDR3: CSARRRQGGVDTQYF. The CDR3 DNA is TGCAGTGCTCGAAGGAGACAGGGCGGGGTGGATACGCAGTATTTT.

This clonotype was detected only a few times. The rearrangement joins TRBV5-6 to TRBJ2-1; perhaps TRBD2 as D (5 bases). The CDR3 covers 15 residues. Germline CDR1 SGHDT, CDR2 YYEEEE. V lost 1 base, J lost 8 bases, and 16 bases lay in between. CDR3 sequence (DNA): TGTGCCAGCAGCTTGTTAACTAGTAGTCCACATGAGCAGTTCTTC. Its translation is CASSLLTSSPHEQFF. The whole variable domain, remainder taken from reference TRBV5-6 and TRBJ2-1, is DAGVTQSPTHLIKTRGQQVTLRCSPKSGHDTVSWYQQALGQGPQFIFQYYEEEERQRGNFPDRFSGHQFPNYSSELNVNALLLGDSALYLCASSLLTSSPHEQFFGPGTRLTVL.

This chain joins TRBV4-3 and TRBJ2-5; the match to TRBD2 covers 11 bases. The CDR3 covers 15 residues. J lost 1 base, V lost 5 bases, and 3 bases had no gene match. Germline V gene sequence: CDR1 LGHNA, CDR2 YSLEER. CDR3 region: CASSEGLAVQETQYF. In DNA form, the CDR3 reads TGCGCCAGCAGCGAGGGACTAGCGGTCCAAGAGACCCAGTACTTC.

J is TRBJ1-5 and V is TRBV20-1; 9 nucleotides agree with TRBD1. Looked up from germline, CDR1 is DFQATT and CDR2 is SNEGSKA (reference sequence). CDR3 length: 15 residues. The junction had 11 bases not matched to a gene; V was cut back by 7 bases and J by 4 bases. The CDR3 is CSVTITGTGNQPQHF. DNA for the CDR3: TGCAGTGTCACAATCACCGGGACAGGGAATCAGCCCCAGCATTTT.

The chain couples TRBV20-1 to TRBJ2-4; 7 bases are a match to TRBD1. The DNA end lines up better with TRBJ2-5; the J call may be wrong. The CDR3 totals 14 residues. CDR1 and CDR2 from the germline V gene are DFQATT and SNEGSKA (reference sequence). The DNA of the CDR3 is TGCAGTGCTAGAAGAAACAGGGGAGTGGAGACCCAGTACTTC. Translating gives CSARRNRGVETQYF.

The DNA for the CDR3 is TGTGCCATCAGTGCCCGACAGGGCCTGCAGTACGAGCAGTACTTC. Amino acid sequence: CAISARQGLQYEQYF. The genes are TRBV10-3 and TRBJ2-7; 7 nucleotides align to TRBD1. J was trimmed by 4 bases and V by 4 bases; bases with no gene match: 10. Germline V gives CDR1 ENHRY, CDR2 SYGVKD. The CDR3 has 15 residues.

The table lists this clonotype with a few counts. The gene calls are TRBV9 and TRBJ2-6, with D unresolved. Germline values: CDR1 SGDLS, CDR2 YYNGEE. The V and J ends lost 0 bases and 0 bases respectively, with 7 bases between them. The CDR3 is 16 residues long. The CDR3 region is CASSVEGHSGANVLTF. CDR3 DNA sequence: TGTGCCAGCAGCGTAGAAGGGCACTCTGGGGCCAACGTCCTGACTTTC.

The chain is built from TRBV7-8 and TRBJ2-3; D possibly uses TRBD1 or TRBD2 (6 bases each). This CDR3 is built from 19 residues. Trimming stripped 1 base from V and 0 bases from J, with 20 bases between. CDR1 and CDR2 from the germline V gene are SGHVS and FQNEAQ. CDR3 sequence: CASSLGVGVTGRSTDTQYF. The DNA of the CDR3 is TGTGCCAGCAGCTTAGGGGTTGGGGTTACAGGGAGGAGCACAGATACGCAGTATTTT.

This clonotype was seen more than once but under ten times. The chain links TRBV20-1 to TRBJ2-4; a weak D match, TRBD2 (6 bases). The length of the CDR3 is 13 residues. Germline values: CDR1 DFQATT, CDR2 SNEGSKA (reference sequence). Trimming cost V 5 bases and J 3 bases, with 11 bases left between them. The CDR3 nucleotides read TGCAGTGCTCCCGGCGGGGTCAAAAACATTCAGTACTTC. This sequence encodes CSAPGGVKNIQYF.

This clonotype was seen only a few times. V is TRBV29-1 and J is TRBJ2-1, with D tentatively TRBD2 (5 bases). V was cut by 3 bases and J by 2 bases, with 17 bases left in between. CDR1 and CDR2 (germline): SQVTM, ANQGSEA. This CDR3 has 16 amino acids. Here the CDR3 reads CSVETGLAGPYNEQFF. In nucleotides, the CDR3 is TGCAGCGTTGAGACGGGGTTAGCTGGGCCCTACAATGAGCAGTTCTTC.

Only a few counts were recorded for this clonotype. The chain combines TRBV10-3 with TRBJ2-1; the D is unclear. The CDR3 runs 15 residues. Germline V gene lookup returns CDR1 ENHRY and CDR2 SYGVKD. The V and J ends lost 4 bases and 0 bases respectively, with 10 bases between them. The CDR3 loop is CAISVTPSSYNEQFF. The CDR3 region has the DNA TGTGCCATCAGTGTGACACCGAGCTCCTACAATGAGCAGTTCTTC.